This is a list of T cell receptor beta chains from one sample in a study of post-analysis software for immune sequencing data. TCRdb called the PCR reads again in MiXCR, with one record for every CDR3 protein. The sample has about 460,000 distinct CDR3 sequences, around 40% seen once. The sample taken for sequencing was blood. These receptors were collected from a girl aged 10 to 17 with multiple sclerosis. Each CDR3 is given without its conserved first and last residue.

len,v_gene,CDR3aa
15,TRBV12-3/TRBV12-4,ASSLAFLAGGADEQV
12,TRBV29-1,SVGTLASPYEQY
9,TRBV29-1,SADRGYEQY
12,TRBV20-1,SATNGLADYEQY
11,TRBV2,ASTVTTNTEAF
14,TRBV20-1,SARDVAGGPFNEQF
13,TRBV7-7,ASSWLERGYNEQF
14,TRBV6-5,ASTRKTGGRTDTQY
12,TRBV20-1,SAGRGPSSYEQY
15,TRBV25-1,ASSEYTGGRGGETQY
11,TRBV29-1,SALDRAGYEQY
11,TRBV5-1,ASSLEVGNEQF
14,TRBV3-1,ASSQRRGGGYYEQY
12,TRBV4-1,ASSQAVSTDTQY
12,TRBV7-2,AGSLAPGGNTQY
12,TRBV12-3/TRBV12-4,ASSLFGTINEQF